Below are 20 T cell receptor beta chains sequenced from a single sample in a study of sequential checkpoint blockade in melanoma. Described treatment: randomized to nivolumab then ipilimumab (arm A) or the reverse (arm B). Using immunoSEQ multiplex PCR, the repertoire was profiled, and TCRdb retains in-frame clones only, with some absent. The table lists tens of thousands of clones, just under 85% of them singletons. Sequencing used CD8+ T cells sorted from blood (inferred from file names), obtained from a patient given nivolumab and ipilimumab in sequence. The receptors here all came from a human donor with melanoma.

The CDR3 nucleotides are TGCAGCGCTTCAGCGGGGGCCTACAATGAGCAGTTCTTC. It translates to CSASAGAYNEQFF. This rearrangement joins TRBV29-1 to TRBJ2-1, with 8 bases aligning to TRBD2. Germline V gives CDR1 SQVTM, CDR2 ANQGSEA. The V gene end was trimmed by 7 bases and the J gene end by 2 bases; junction bases not matched to a gene: 4. This CDR3 contains 13 residues.

The chain combines TRBV5-8 with TRBJ2-7; TRBD1 aligns across 7 bases. The CDR3 covers 15 residues. The germline CDR1 and CDR2 sequences are SGHTS and YDEGEE. Unmatched junction bases numbered 8, after V lost 3 bases and J lost 2 bases. CDR3 nucleotide sequence: TGTGCCAGCAGCTCATTAATTCAGGGGGCCTACGAGCAGTACTTC. Protein product: CASSSLIQGAYEQYF.

In this sample, this clone is medium-sized. V gene TRBV6-4 combines with J gene TRBJ2-3, with a weak D call TRBD2 (7 bases). Germline assignment: CDR1 MRHNA and CDR2 SNTAGT. This CDR3 is built from 14 residues. Trimming stripped 2 bases from V and 2 bases from J, with 8 bases between. This CDR3 reads CASSDGGATDTQYF. CDR3 DNA sequence: TGTGCCAGCAGTGACGGGGGGGCCACAGATACGCAGTATTTT.

Remarks on this clone: At one end the junction does not follow the germline gene, possibly because of a read error. The chain combines TRBV4-1 with TRBJ1-1; D is perhaps TRBD1 (6 bases). Germline CDR1 MGHRA, CDR2 YSYEKL. This CDR3 has 14 amino acids. The CDR3 loop reads CASSQVRGNAEAFF. DNA for the CDR3: TGCGCCAGCAGCCAAGTGAGGGGGAACGCTGAAGCTTTCTTT.

The chain uses TRBV5-1 and TRBJ2-7; the match to TRBD1 covers 9 bases. The CDR3 sequence is 14 residues long. Per the germline V gene, CDR1 is SGHRS and CDR2 is YFSETQ. J was trimmed by 4 bases and V by 4 bases; bases with no gene match: 6. In DNA, the CDR3 is TGCGCCAGCAGCGCCGGGACAGGGAATTACGAGCAGTACTTC. Protein sequence: CASSAGTGNYEQYF.

The rearrangement joins TRBV19 to TRBJ2-1; D perhaps matches TRBD1 (6 bases). Germline values: CDR1 LNHDA, CDR2 SQIVND (reference sequence). The CDR3 totals 14 residues. V was pared by 2 bases and J by 6 bases, with 11 bases between. CDR3 sequence: CASSIQGRGNEQFF. The CDR3 region has the DNA TGTGCCAGTAGTATACAGGGCAGGGGCAATGAGCAGTTCTTC.

V is TRBV27 and J is TRBJ2-7; 7 nucleotides agree with TRBD2. The junction had 8 bases not matched to a gene; V was cut back by 3 bases and J by 3 bases. The germline gives CDR1 MNHEY, CDR2 SMNVEV (reference sequence). The CDR3 sequence is 15 residues long. CDR3 in DNA: TGTGCCAGCAGTTTCGGGGCGGGAGCGGACTACGAGCAGTACTTC. The encoded protein is CASSFGAGADYEQYF.

The J gene is TRBJ1-1, the V gene TRBV27; TRBD1 agrees at 7 bases. The junction had 6 bases not matched to a gene; V was cut back by 8 bases and J by 3 bases. This CDR3 contains 13 residues. CDR1 MNHEY and CDR2 SMNVEV come from the germline V gene (reference sequence). The CDR3 region is CASRQGRHTEAFF. In DNA form, the CDR3 reads TGTGCCAGCCGACAGGGAAGGCACACTGAAGCTTTCTTT.

This clone was recorded only once. This chain connects TRBV5-1 to TRBJ2-1; 9 bases align to TRBD1. The CDR3 covers 14 residues. The germline gives CDR1 SGHRS, CDR2 YFSETQ. J was trimmed by 5 bases and V by 4 bases; bases with no gene match: 4. The CDR3 bases are TGCGCCAGCAGCGGTGGGACAGGGCACAATGAGCAGTTCTTC. Its translation is CASSGGTGHNEQFF.

V is TRBV5-6 and J is TRBJ1-1; D gene unclear. Trimming pared 5 bases from V and 6 bases from J, leaving 14 bases between. The CDR3 is made up of 13 amino acids. The germline CDR1 and CDR2 sequences are SGHDT and YYEEEE. For the CDR3, the DNA is TGTGCCAGCAGTTCGGGGAATGGGGCTGAAGCTTTCTTT. It yields the protein CASSSGNGAEAFF.

This chain connects TRBV9 to TRBJ2-2; D ambiguous. CDR1 is SGDLS, CDR2 YYNGEE, per germline. The ends were cut back, 0 bases at V and 3 bases at J, with 6 bases in the middle. This CDR3 comprises 14 residues. This CDR3 reads CASSVGGHTGELFF. The CDR3 region has the DNA TGTGCCAGCAGCGTAGGAGGTCACACCGGGGAGCTGTTTTTT.

The chain recombines TRBV2 with TRBJ2-7; no clear D gene. This CDR3 is 14 amino acids long. The germline V gene encodes CDR1 SNHLY and CDR2 FYNNEI. V lost 1 base to trimming and J lost 6 bases, with 13 bases between them. The CDR3 DNA reads as TGTGCCAGCAGTGAAGATAGCCCGCCCGGCGAGCAGTACTTC. This gives the protein CASSEDSPPGEQYF.

V usage is TRBV5-1 and J usage is TRBJ1-2; no firm D call. Between the trimmed V and J ends, which lost 3 bases and 4 bases, there was a span of 13 bases. There are 14 residues in the CDR3. The germline gives CDR1 SGHRS, CDR2 YFSETQ. CDR3 coding DNA: TGCGCCAGCAGCTCCGCGGGAGAGGCCTATGGCTACACCTTC. Translated, it gives CASSSAGEAYGYTF.

This clone appeared once. The chain is built from TRBV13 and TRBJ2-1, with 8 bases that match TRBD1. Germline lookup yields CDR1 PRHDT and CDR2 FYEKMQ (reference sequence). J gave up 4 bases and V 5 bases, and 10 bases lay outside the gene matches. There are 16 residues in the CDR3. Here the CDR3 reads CASSPRTGKYYNEQFF. The CDR3 DNA reads TGTGCCAGCAGCCCCCGGACAGGGAAATATTACAATGAGCAGTTCTTC.

V and J are TRBV11-2 and TRBJ2-2; TRBD2 is a possible D gene (6 bases). Trimming shortened V by 0 bases and J by 9 bases, and 11 bases separated the two germline ends. There are 14 residues in the CDR3. Germline CDR1 and CDR2: SGHAT and FQNNGV. CDR3 sequence reads: CASSLDAGSRELFF. For the CDR3, the DNA is TGTGCCAGCAGCTTAGATGCGGGGAGCCGGGAGCTGTTTTTT. Looking up the rest from reference TRBV11-2 and TRBJ2-2 gives the full variable domain: EAGVAQSPRYKIIEKRQSVAFWCNPISGHATLYWYQQILGQGPKLLIQFQNNGVVDDSQLPKDRFSAERLKGVDSTLKIQPAKLEDSAVYLCASSLDAGSRELFFGEGSRLTVL.

The rearrangement uses TRBV28 and TRBJ1-6; possibly TRBD1 for D (5 bases). Germline lookup yields CDR1 MDHEN and CDR2 SYDVKM. V was cut by 10 bases and J by 4 bases, with 17 bases left in between. This CDR3 spans 15 amino acids. The DNA of the CDR3 is TGTGCCATCAATAAGGGGTTCGAGTATAATTCACCCCTCCACTTT. It is translated as CAINKGFEYNSPLHF. The whole variable domain, remainder taken from reference TRBV28 and TRBJ1-6, is DVKVTQSSRYLVKRTGEKVFLECVQDMDHENMFWYRQDPGLGLRLIYFSYDVKMKEKGDIPEGYSVSREKKERFSLILESASTNQTSMYLCAINKGFEYNSPLHFGNGTRLTVT.

The chain employs TRBV2 and TRBJ2-3; D is possibly TRBD2 (5 bases). Looked up from germline, CDR1 is SNHLY and CDR2 is FYNNEI. The V and J ends lost 0 bases and 3 bases respectively, with 10 bases between them. The CDR3 is 15 amino acids. The CDR3 coding sequence is TGTGCCAGCAGTGAAGCTGCGGGTATGACAGATACGCAGTATTTT. It yields the protein CASSEAAGMTDTQYF.

The rearrangement links TRBV28 to TRBJ2-1; 10 bases fit TRBD1. The CDR3 is 15 residues long. Trimming removed 3 bases from V and 4 bases from J; junction bases left unmatched: 3. CDR1 and CDR2 (germline): MDHEN, SYDVKM. The CDR3: CASSFPGQGYNEQFF. CDR3 nucleotides: TGTGCCAGCAGTTTCCCGGGACAGGGGTACAATGAGCAGTTCTTC. The full variable domain, in which reference TRBV28 and TRBJ2-1 provide the parts outside the CDR3, is DVKVTQSSRYLVKRTGEKVFLECVQDMDHENMFWYRQDPGLGLRLIYFSYDVKMKEKGDIPEGYSVSREKKERFSLILESASTNQTSMYLCASSFPGQGYNEQFFGPGTRLTVL.

This chain uses TRBV27 with TRBJ2-5; 9 positions match TRBD1. The tail of the sequence fits TRBJ2-7 better, so the J call may be wrong. The CDR3 loop spans 16 amino acids. Germline assignment: CDR1 MNHEY and CDR2 SMNVEV (reference sequence). CDR3 sequence: CASSLAGQGFTYEQYF. In nucleotides, the CDR3 is TGTGCCAGCAGTTTAGCTGGACAGGGGTTTACCTACGAGCAGTACTTC.

The chain has TRBV30 and TRBJ2-7; no definite D call. The CDR3 sequence is 13 residues long. Per the germline V gene, CDR1 is GTSNPN and CDR2 is SVGIG (reference sequence). Trimming removed 2 bases from V and 3 bases from J, with 11 bases in between. The CDR3 is CAWSLTEDYEQYF. The CDR3 DNA is TGTGCCTGGAGTCTCACAGAAGACTACGAGCAGTACTTC.